Below, 15 T cell receptor beta chains from the same sample are listed, as sequenced in a study of tumor and adjacent non-tumor tissue in lung cancer. TCRbeta libraries were built with three rounds of nested PCR, modified from ARM-PCR. TCRdb redid the calling of the multiplex PCR reads with MiXCR, one entry per CDR3 protein. The sample consists of over 85,000 distinct CDR3 sequences, around 82% of them appearing once. This sample's RNA came from whole unsorted tissue. The sequenced sample consisted of lung tumor tissue. These receptor sequences come from an older man with non-small cell lung cancer.

Comment on this clonotype: Given the absence of the conserved phenylalanine or tryptophan at the CDR3 end, a read error is likely. This chain links TRBV6-2 or TRBV6-3 with TRBJ1-5; D possibly corresponds to TRBD1 (5 bases). CDR3 length: 16 residues. CDR1 MNHEY and CDR2 SVGEGT come from the germline V gene. V was pared by 8 bases and J by 7 bases, with 24 bases between. The CDR3 coding sequence is TGTGCCAGCGGTCCCCCGGGAGGAGTTTCAGGGCAGCCCCAGCATTTG. Its protein is CASGPPGGVSGQPQHL.

To note about this clonotype: A junction end diverges from the germline sequence, so it may reflect a read error. This chain links TRBV6-1 with TRBJ2-7; D is possibly TRBD1 (5 bases). CDR3 size: 14 residues. The germline CDR1 and CDR2 sequences are MNHNS and SASEGT. CDR3 sequence reads: CACTRIDSSYEQYF. The DNA of the CDR3 is TGTGCCTGCACTCGGATAGACAGCTCCTACGAGCAGTATTTC.

This clonotype has just a few counts. This chain links TRBV20-1 with TRBJ2-7, with D perhaps matching TRBD2 (6 bases). The V gene's germline CDR1 is DFQATT and CDR2 SNEGSKA (reference sequence). Deletions cut 0 bases from V and 6 bases from J, with 9 bases between. The CDR3 spans 12 residues. The CDR3: CSARDWGGEQYF. The CDR3 DNA follows: TGCAGTGCTAGAGATTGGGGAGGCGAGCAGTACTTC.

This clonotype was detected only once. A read error may produce the germline difference seen at one junction end. V gene TRBV24-1 combines with J gene TRBJ2-1; D perhaps matches TRBD1 (5 bases). CDR1 KGHDR and CDR2 SFDVKD come from the germline V gene. The CDR3 is 16 amino acids. The CDR3 spells CASSDISHGAYNDQLF. As DNA, the CDR3 is TGTGCCTCCAGTGATATAAGCCATGGGGCCTACAATGACCAGCTCTTC.

With regard to this clonotype: At one boundary the junction diverges from the germline segment, which might be a read error. The rearrangement links TRBV12-3 or TRBV12-4 to TRBJ1-2; maybe TRBD1 (5 bases). This CDR3 comprises 15 residues. In DNA form, the CDR3 reads TGTACCAGCAGTTTAAATTTTCGGGGCCACTATGGCTACACCTTC. It translates to CTSSLNFRGHYGYTF.

Comment on this clonotype: At one boundary the junction diverges from the germline segment, which might be a read error. This chain links TRBV6-2 or TRBV6-3 with TRBJ2-2; 10 nucleotides agree with TRBD1. CDR1 is MNHEY and CDR2 is SVGEGT in the germline V gene. This CDR3 contains 15 residues. As DNA, the CDR3 is TGTGGCAGCAGTCCCGGGACAGGGGAGACCGGGGAGTTGTGTTTT. Residues: CGSSPGTGETGELCF.

J is TRBJ2-3 and V is TRBV6-2 or TRBV6-3; D might be TRBD1 (5 bases). CDR3 length: 15 amino acids. CDR1 is MNHEY, CDR2 SVGEGT, per germline. Trimming shortened V by 5 bases and J by 15 bases, and 27 bases separated the two germline ends. Here the CDR3 reads CASSHRAPQTDMQYF. CDR3 bases: TGTGCCAGCAGTCACCGGGCCCCGCAGACAGATATGCAATATTTT.

Regarding this clonotype: One end of the junction varies from germline; a read error may be responsible. The V call is TRBV6-2 or TRBV6-3, the J call TRBJ1-2; D is undetermined. This CDR3 is 16 amino acids long. The germline gives CDR1 MNHEY, CDR2 SVGEGT. The DNA of the CDR3 is TGTGCCACCAGTTACGGTCACACTTTCTTGAACTATGGCTACACCTTC. This encodes CATSYGHTFLNYGYTF.

This clonotype was counted between two and nine times. This CDR3 fails to terminate in the conserved phenylalanine or tryptophan, so it likely reflects a read error. The limits of the CDR3 on the DNA are not certain, so only TCRdb's listed CDR3 is given. The CDR3 loop reads CAVGRRLAGSYEQYL. This sequence joins TRBV6-5 and TRBJ2-7; TRBD2 was called by the table and not checked on the DNA. The CDR3 adds up to 15 amino acids, both ends counted. Germline V gene sequence: CDR1 MNHEY, CDR2 SVGAGI.

This rearrangement joins TRBV11-3 to TRBJ2-1; 14 bases are a match to TRBD2. The CDR3 runs 17 residues. Germline V CDR1 and CDR2: SGHNT, YENEEA. The CDR3 nucleotides read TGTGTCGGCAGCCTTCTAGGGACTAGCGGGGGCTACAATGAGCAGTTCTTC. Translated: CVGSLLGTSGGYNEQFF.

In regard to this clonotype: At one of its ends the junction is not consistent with the germline gene, which may arise from a read error. This chain joins TRBV11-1 and TRBJ1-2; a possible D gene is TRBD1 (5 bases). This CDR3 is 15 amino acids long. Germline CDR1 is SGHAT and CDR2 is FQDESV (reference sequence). CDR3 sequence (DNA): TGTGCCAGCGGCTTTCGGACATGGATCTATTATGGCTACACATTC. It yields the protein CASGFRTWIYYGYTF.

This chain joins TRBV5-1 and TRBJ2-1, with D perhaps TRBD2 (6 bases). Per germline, CDR1 SGHRS and CDR2 YFSETQ. Deletions cut 8 bases from V and 10 bases from J, with 25 bases between. The CDR3 runs to 15 residues. CDR3 residues: CASCLEGRKEGEQFF. DNA of the CDR3: TGCGCCAGTTGCTTGGAGGGACGAAAGGAGGGAGAGCAGTTCTTC.

Concerning this clonotype itself: The conserved phenylalanine or tryptophan normally closing the CDR3 is absent here, so this likely arose from a read error. The V call is TRBV5-6, the J call TRBJ2-3; D may be TRBD1 (5 bases). The CDR3 totals 14 residues. Trimming took off 7 bases at V and 5 bases at J, with 17 bases between the two ends. In germline, CDR1 is SGHDT, CDR2 YYEEEE. In DNA form, the CDR3 reads TGTGCCAGCGGTTACAGGCTCGCCGGAGATACGCAGTATTCT. Protein: CASGYRLAGDTQYS.

The sample holds a few counts of this clonotype. The junction shows a germline mismatch at one end, possibly a read error. The chain links TRBV4-3 to TRBJ2-1; the match to TRBD2 covers 8 bases. Looked up from germline, CDR1 is LGHNA and CDR2 is YSLEER. The CDR3 is 17 amino acids. CDR3 amino acids: CVSSQDPAGAEYNEQLF. Here the CDR3 DNA reads TGCGTCAGCAGTCAAGACCCAGCGGGAGCTGAATACAATGAGCAGCTCTTC.

In the case of this clonotype: A read error may account for a junction end that differs from germline. The rearrangement uses TRBV6-2 or TRBV6-3 and TRBJ2-6, with D perhaps TRBD1 (8 bases). This CDR3 contains 14 residues. The germline gives CDR1 MNHEY, CDR2 SVGEGT. CDR3 residues: CASSTGGGANVPTF. The CDR3 DNA follows: TGCGCCAGCAGTACAGGGGGAGGGGCCAACGTCCCGACTTTC.